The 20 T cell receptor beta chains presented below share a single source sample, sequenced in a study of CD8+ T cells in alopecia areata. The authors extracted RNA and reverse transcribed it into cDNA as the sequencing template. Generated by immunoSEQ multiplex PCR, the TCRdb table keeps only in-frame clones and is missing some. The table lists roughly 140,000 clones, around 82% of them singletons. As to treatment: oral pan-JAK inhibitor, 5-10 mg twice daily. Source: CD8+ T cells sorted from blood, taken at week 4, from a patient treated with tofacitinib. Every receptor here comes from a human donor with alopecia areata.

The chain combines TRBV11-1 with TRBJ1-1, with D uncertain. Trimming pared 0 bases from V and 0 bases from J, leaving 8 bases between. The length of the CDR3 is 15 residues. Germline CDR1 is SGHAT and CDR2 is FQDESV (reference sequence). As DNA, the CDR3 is TGTGCCAGCAGCTTAGCGGCGATAATGAACACTGAAGCTTTCTTT. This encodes CASSLAAIMNTEAFF.

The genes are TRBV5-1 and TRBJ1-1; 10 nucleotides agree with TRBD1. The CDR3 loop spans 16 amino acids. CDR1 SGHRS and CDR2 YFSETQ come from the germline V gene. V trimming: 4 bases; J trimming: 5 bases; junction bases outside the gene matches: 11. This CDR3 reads CASSPQTGGVRTEAFF. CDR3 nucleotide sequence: TGCGCCAGCAGCCCCCAGACAGGGGGCGTGAGAACTGAAGCTTTCTTT.

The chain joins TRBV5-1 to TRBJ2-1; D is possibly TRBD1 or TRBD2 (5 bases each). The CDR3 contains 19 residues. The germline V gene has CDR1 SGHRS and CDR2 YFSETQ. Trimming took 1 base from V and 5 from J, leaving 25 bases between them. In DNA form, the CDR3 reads TGCGCCAGCAGCTTGACAGTCCCTTATAATGGGGGATCCCACAATGAGCAGTTCTTC. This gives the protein CASSLTVPYNGGSHNEQFF. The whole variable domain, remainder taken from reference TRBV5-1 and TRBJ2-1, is KAGVTQTPRYLIKTRGQQVTLSCSPISGHRSVSWYQQTPGQGLQFLFEYFSETQRNKGNFPGRFSGRQFSNSRSEMNVSTLELGDSALYLCASSLTVPYNGGSHNEQFFGPGTRLTVL.

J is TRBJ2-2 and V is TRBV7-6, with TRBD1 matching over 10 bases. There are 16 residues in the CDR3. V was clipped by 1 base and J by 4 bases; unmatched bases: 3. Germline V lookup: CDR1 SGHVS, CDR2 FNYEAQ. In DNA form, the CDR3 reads TGTGCCAGCAGCTTAGGACAGGGGGCGCGCACCGGGGAGCTGTTTTTT. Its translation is CASSLGQGARTGELFF.

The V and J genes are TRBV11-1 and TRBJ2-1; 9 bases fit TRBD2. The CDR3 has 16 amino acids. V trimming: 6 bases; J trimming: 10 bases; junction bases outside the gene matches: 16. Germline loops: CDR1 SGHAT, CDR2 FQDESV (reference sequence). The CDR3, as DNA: TGTGCCAGCAGACCCTCCAGCGGGGGGCACCTAAAGGAGCAGTTCTTC. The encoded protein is CASRPSSGGHLKEQFF.

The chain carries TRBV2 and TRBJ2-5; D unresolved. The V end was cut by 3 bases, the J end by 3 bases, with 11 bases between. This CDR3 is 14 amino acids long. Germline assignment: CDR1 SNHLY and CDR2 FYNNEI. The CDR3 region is CASSESRLEETQYF. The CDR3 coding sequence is TGTGCCAGCAGTGAGTCCCGACTTGAAGAGACCCAGTACTTC. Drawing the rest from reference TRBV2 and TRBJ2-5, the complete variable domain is EPEVTQTPSHQVTQMGQEVILRCVPISNHLYFYWYRQILGQKVEFLVSFYNNEISEKSEIFDDQFSVERPDGSNFTLKIRSTKLEDSAMYFCASSESRLEETQYFGPGTRLLVL.

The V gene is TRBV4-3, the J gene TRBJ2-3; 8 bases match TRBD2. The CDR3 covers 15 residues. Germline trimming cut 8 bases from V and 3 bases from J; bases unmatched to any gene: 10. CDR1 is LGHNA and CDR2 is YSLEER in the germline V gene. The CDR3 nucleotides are TGCGCCAGCGCCTTAAGCGGGGGTCAGACAGATACGCAGTATTTT. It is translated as CASALSGGQTDTQYF.

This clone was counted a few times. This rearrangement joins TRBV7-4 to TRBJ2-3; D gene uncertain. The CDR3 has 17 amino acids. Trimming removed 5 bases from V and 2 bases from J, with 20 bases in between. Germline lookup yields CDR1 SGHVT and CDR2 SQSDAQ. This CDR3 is CASSPGRVRQFTDTQYF. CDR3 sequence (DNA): TGTGCCAGCAGCCCAGGCCGGGTCAGGCAGTTCACAGATACGCAGTATTTT.

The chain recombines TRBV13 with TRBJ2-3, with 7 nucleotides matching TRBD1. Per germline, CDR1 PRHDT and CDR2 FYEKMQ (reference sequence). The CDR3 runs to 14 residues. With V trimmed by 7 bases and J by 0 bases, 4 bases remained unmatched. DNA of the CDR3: TGTGCCAGCAAGAAGACAGGGAGCACAGATACGCAGTATTTT. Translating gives CASKKTGSTDTQYF.

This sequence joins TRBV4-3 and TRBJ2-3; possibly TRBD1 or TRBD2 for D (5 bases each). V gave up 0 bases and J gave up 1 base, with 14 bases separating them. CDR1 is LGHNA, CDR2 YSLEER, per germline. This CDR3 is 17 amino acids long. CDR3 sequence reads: CASSQDWGIVGTDTQYF. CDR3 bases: TGCGCCAGCAGCCAAGATTGGGGGATAGTCGGCACAGATACGCAGTATTTT.

CDR3 coding DNA: TGCGCCAGCAGCCAGCCAGCCGGGGAGCTGTTTTTT. Its translation is CASSQPAGELFF. The V call is TRBV4-1, the J call TRBJ2-2; D remains ambiguous. Trimming stripped 3 bases from V and 6 bases from J, with 5 bases between. CDR3 length: 12 amino acids. CDR1 and CDR2 (germline): MGHRA, YSYEKL.

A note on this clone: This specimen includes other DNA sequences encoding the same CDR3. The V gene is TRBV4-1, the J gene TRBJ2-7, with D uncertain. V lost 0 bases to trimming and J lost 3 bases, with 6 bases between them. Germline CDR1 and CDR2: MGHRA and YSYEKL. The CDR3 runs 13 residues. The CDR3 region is CASSQDRSYEQYF. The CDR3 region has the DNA TGCGCCAGCAGCCAAGATCGCAGCTACGAGCAGTACTTC.

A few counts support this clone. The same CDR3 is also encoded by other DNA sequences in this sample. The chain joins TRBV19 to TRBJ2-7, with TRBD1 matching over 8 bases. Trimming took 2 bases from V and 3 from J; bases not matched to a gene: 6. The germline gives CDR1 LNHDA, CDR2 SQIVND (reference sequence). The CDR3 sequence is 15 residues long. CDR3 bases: TGTGCCAGTAGTATAACCGGGACAGGCAGCTACGAGCAGTACTTC. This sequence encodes CASSITGTGSYEQYF.

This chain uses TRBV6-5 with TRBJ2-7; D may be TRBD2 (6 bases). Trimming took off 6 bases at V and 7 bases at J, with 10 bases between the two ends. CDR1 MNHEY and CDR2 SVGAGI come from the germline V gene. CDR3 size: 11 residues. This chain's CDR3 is CASRSAGEQYF. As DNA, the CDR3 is TGTGCCAGCAGATCCGCGGGGGAGCAGTACTTC.

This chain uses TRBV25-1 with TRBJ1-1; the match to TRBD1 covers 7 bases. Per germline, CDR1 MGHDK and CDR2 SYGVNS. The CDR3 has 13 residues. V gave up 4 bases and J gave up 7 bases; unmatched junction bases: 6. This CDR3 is CASSVQDRFEAFF. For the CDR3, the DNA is TGTGCCAGCAGTGTCCAGGACAGGTTTGAAGCTTTCTTT.

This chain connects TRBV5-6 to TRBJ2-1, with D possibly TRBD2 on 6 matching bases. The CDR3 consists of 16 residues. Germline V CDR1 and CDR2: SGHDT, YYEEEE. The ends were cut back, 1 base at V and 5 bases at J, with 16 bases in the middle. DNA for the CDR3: TGTGCCAGCAGCTTGACAGTCCCTGGGGGGAACAATGAGCAGTTCTTC. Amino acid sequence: CASSLTVPGGNNEQFF. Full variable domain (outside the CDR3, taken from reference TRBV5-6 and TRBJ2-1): DAGVTQSPTHLIKTRGQQVTLRCSPKSGHDTVSWYQQALGQGPQFIFQYYEEEERQRGNFPDRFSGHQFPNYSSELNVNALLLGDSALYLCASSLTVPGGNNEQFFGPGTRLTVL.

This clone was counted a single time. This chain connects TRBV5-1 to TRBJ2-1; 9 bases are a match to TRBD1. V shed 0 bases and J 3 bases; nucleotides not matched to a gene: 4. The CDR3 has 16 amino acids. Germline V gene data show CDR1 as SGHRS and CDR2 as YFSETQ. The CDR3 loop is CASSLGTGVVYNEQFF. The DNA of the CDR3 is TGCGCCAGCAGCTTGGGGACAGGGGTCGTCTACAATGAGCAGTTCTTC.

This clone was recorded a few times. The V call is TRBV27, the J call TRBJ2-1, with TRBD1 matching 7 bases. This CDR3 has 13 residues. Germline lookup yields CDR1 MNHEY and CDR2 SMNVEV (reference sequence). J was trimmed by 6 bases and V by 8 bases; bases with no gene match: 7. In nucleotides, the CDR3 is TGTGCCAGCGGCCAGGGGGTAATCAATGAGCAGTTCTTC. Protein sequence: CASGQGVINEQFF.

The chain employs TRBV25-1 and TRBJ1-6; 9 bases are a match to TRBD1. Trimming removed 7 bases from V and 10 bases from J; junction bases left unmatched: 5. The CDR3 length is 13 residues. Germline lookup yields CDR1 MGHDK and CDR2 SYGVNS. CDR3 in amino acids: CASIGTGSSPLHF. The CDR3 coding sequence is TGTGCCAGCATTGGGACAGGGTCCTCACCCCTCCACTTT.

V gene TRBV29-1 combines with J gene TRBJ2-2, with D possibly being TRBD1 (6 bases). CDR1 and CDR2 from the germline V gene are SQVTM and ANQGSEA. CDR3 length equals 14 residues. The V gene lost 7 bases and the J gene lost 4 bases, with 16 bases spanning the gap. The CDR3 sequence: CSAIRGLPTGELFF. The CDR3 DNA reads TGCAGCGCGATCAGGGGCCTCCCCACCGGGGAGCTGTTTTTT.